These 5 T cell receptor beta chains share one sample of origin, sequenced in a study of shared clonotypes between healthy human individuals (dated by TCRdb to about 2020). Library method: the immunoSEQ multiplex PCR assay. The immuneACCESS repertoire file appears here via TCRdb, limited to in-frame rearrangements. These files lack a portion of the clones; in checked studies, under half of the deficit traces to unresolved V genes, and the cause of the others is not known. This sample has 2 million to 2.5 million clones in its table, and over 90% of those were observed once. The top ten hold approximately 0.4% of the sample. The sequencing input was naive CD4+ T cells from PBMCs. Interpreted using the paper, the cell subset or site label stands for: CD45RA+ positively selected. The source of these receptors is a man between 18 and 29 years old in good health. Some clones in this sample may be carry-over from other donors' samples.

This chain links TRBV27 with TRBJ1-5; D unclear. V was trimmed by 3 bases and J by 7 bases, leaving 7 bases between them. Germline CDR1 is MNHEY and CDR2 is SMNVEV (reference sequence). This CDR3 contains 12 residues. CDR3 amino acids: CASSFFGQPQHF. CDR3 coding DNA: TGTGCCAGCAGTTTTTTTGGGCAGCCCCAGCATTTT.

The chain joins TRBV27 to TRBJ1-4, with unresolved D. The CDR3 is 14 amino acids. Germline V gene data show CDR1 as MNHEY and CDR2 as SMNVEV (reference sequence). V was cut by 2 bases and J by 5 bases, with 9 bases left in between. CDR3 DNA: TGTGCCAGCAGTTTAACTAGATCCAATGAAAAACTGTTTTTT. Translating gives CASSLTRSNEKLFF.

V and J are TRBV7-6 and TRBJ2-2; 8 nucleotides match TRBD1. Germline lookup yields CDR1 SGHVS and CDR2 FNYEAQ. Losses at the gene ends were 5 bases for V and 5 bases for J; bases not matched to a gene: 7. CDR3 length equals 15 residues. CDR3: CASSIMDRATGELFF. The CDR3 nucleotides are TGTGCCAGCAGCATAATGGACAGGGCTACCGGGGAGCTGTTTTTT.

This rearrangement joins TRBV7-6 to TRBJ2-2; D remains ambiguous. CDR3 length: 16 residues. The V gene lost 3 bases and the J gene lost 0 bases, with 11 bases spanning the gap. CDR1 and CDR2 from the germline V gene are SGHVS and FNYEAQ. The CDR3 loop is CASSLQTPANTGELFF. CDR3 sequence (DNA): TGTGCCAGCAGCTTGCAGACACCTGCGAACACCGGGGAGCTGTTTTTT.

The CDR3 region is CASSTTGTAYEQYF. CDR3 nucleotides: TGTGCCAGCAGCACAACCGGGACCGCCTACGAGCAGTACTTC. The chain has TRBV5-6 and TRBJ2-7; D could derive from TRBD1 or TRBD2 (5 bases each). Trimming shortened V by 4 bases and J by 2 bases, and 13 bases separated the two germline ends. This CDR3 spans 14 amino acids. CDR1 is SGHDT and CDR2 is YYEEEE in the germline V gene.